This T cell receptor (beta chain) was recorded in a study of cytomegalovirus exposure and HLA in healthy donors. Study overall: Drawn from HLA-typed donors, about 82 million unique TCRs were held in an early data release. Study findings and constraints: A missense variant in DCLRE1C was later tied to TCR beta V- and J-gene trimming.

This clone showed up just a few times. Its matching antigen is unknown. Use of 60 Vbeta and 13 Jbeta primers characterized the PCR. Here immunoSEQ multiplex PCR was the method, and the copy in TCRdb shows in-frame clones only, minus some. The data hold over 110,000 clones, with about 76% observed a single time. The origin of this receptor is a female donor in good health and CMV-seronegative. Sequencing was performed on PBMCs.

CDR3 nucleotides: TGTGCCACCAGCAGGGGACAGGGGGATAGTGGCTACACCTTC. Its translation is CATSRGQGDSGYTF. The rearrangement joins TRBV15 to TRBJ1-2; 11 bases fit TRBD1. V lost 3 bases and J lost 7; bases outside the gene matches: 4. This CDR3 is 14 amino acids long. Germline CDR1 reads LNHNV; CDR2 reads YYDKDF (reference sequence).